This T cell receptor (beta chain) was profiled in a study of blood T cell repertoires in COVID-19. Study summary: Nucleic acid was either cDNA or gDNA, and it came from T cells, B-cell-depleted T cells, or PBMCs.

The CDR3 is 14 amino acids. Per the germline V gene, CDR1 is SGHAT and CDR2 is FQNNGV. V lost 1 base to trimming and J lost 5 bases; unmatched junction nucleotides: 4. Sequenced by immunoSEQ multiplex PCR; TCRdb stores in-frame clones only, minus some. The table includes approximately 180,000 clones, around 85% detected once. The rearrangement joins TRBV11-2 to TRBJ1-1; TRBD1 matches at 7 bases. The sequencing sample was made of peripheral blood. This TCR was recovered from a woman over 75 with acute or convalescent COVID-19. CDR3 nucleotide sequence: TGTGCCAGCAGCTTAGTGGACAGGAGGACTGAAGCTTTCTTT. This translates into CASSLVDRRTEAFF.